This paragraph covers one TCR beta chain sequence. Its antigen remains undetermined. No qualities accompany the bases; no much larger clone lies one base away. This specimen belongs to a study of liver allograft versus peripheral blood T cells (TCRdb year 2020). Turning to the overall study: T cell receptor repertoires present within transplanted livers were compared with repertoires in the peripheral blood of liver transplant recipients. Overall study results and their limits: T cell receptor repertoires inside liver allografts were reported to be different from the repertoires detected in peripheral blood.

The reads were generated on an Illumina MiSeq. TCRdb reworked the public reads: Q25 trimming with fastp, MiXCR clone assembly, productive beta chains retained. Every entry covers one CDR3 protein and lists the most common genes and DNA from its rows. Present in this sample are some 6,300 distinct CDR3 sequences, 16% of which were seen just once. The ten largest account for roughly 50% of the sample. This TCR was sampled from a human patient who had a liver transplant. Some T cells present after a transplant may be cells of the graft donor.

The sequenced DNA: TGCAGTGCCCCTAACAGGAACACCGGGGAGCTGTTTTTT. This is translated as CSAPNRNTGELFF. Here the chain combines TRBV20-1 and TRBJ2-2; the D gene cannot be resolved reliably. V sheds 6 bases and J sheds 1 base, leaving 9 bases between their ends. Sequences DFQATT (CDR1) and SNEGSKA (CDR2) are obtained from the germline V gene (reference sequence). The CDR3 has 13 amino acids, counting the end cysteine and phenylalanine. The retained sequence is limited to the CDR3, 39 bases, with the frame set at the first base.